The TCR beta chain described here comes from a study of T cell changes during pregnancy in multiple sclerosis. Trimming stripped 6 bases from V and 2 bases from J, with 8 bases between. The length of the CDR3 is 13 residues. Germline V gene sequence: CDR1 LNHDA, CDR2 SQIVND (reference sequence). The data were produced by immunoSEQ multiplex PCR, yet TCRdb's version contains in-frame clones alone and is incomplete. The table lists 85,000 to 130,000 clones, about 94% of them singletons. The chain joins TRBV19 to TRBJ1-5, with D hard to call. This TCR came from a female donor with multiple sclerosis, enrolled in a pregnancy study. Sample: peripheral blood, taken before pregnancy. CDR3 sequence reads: CASRRGRNQPQHF. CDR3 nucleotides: TGTGCCAGTAGAAGAGGGCGCAATCAGCCCCAGCATTTT.